A single sample is the source of the 19 T cell receptor beta chains below, sequenced in a study of blood T cell repertoires in COVID-19. Clones were read by immunoSEQ multiplex PCR, and TCRdb kept only the in-frame ones, dropping some. Among 200,000 to 300,000 clones listed, nearly 95% were seen once. The material sequenced was peripheral blood. Receptor source: a man aged 30 to 39 with COVID-19, enrolled during active disease.

The chain carries TRBV10-2 and TRBJ1-5; TRBD1 aligns across 8 bases. The V segment lost 3 bases and the J segment 2 bases; nucleotides outside the gene matches: 6. The CDR3 is made up of 16 amino acids. From germline, CDR1 is WSHSY and CDR2 SAAADI. Here the CDR3 DNA reads TGCGCCAGCAGTGACGTGACAGGGGTTGGCAATCAGCCCCAGCATTTT. Its translation is CASSDVTGVGNQPQHF.

The CDR3 DNA sequence: TGTGCCAGCAGCTTAGGTGGGACAGGGTCATATGAGCAGTTCTTC. Residues: CASSLGGTGSYEQFF. The chain links TRBV7-9 to TRBJ2-1; 9 nucleotides agree with TRBD1. The germline V gene encodes CDR1 SEHNR and CDR2 FQNEAQ (reference sequence). V gave up 1 base and J gave up 8 bases; unmatched junction bases: 6. The CDR3 runs to 15 residues.

This chain links TRBV19 with TRBJ1-1; D gene unclear. V was pared by 3 bases and J by 5 bases, with 16 bases between. The length of the CDR3 is 15 residues. Germline V gene sequence: CDR1 LNHDA, CDR2 SQIVND (reference sequence). The CDR3 loop reads CASSMGARIGTEAFF. The CDR3 coding sequence is TGTGCCAGTAGTATGGGAGCCAGAATTGGGACTGAAGCTTTCTTT.

The rearrangement uses TRBV7-9 and TRBJ2-7, with D uncertain. In germline, CDR1 is SEHNR, CDR2 FQNEAQ (reference sequence). V lost 0 bases, J lost 3 bases, and 3 bases lay in between. CDR3 length: 12 amino acids. In DNA, the CDR3 is TGTGCCAGCAGCTTAGCACACTACGAGCAGTACTTC. This codes for CASSLAHYEQYF.

The rearrangement uses TRBV4-1 and TRBJ2-6, with a possible D match to TRBD2 (5 bases). CDR1 is MGHRA and CDR2 is YSYEKL in the germline V gene. There are 16 residues in the CDR3. Trimming removed 0 bases from V and 2 bases from J, with 8 bases in between. CDR3 in amino acids: CASSQDEGAGANVLTF. DNA for the CDR3: TGCGCCAGCAGCCAAGATGAGGGAGCTGGGGCCAACGTCCTGACTTTC.

Remarks on this clone: An end of the junction differs from the germline gene, which may be a read error. The chain is built from TRBV5-6 and TRBJ1-4; D perhaps matches TRBD1 (6 bases). The CDR3 length is 12 residues. Germline lookup yields CDR1 SGHDT and CDR2 YYEEEE. The chain's CDR3 is CASSERRYREIF. The CDR3 nucleotides read TGTGCCAGCAGCGAACGGCGCTACAGGGAAATATTT.

V gene TRBV30 combines with J gene TRBJ2-7; 10 bases match TRBD1. The CDR3 extends over 14 amino acids. V lost 0 bases and J lost 4; bases outside the gene matches: 3. The germline V gene encodes CDR1 GTSNPN and CDR2 SVGIG (reference sequence). In DNA form, the CDR3 reads TGTGCCTGGAGTGTGGGGACAGGGGTTTACGAGCAGTACTTC. Protein product: CAWSVGTGVYEQYF.

V gene TRBV6-5 combines with J gene TRBJ1-1; 7 bases are a match to TRBD1. This CDR3 spans 15 amino acids. J lost 4 bases, V lost 5 bases, and 10 bases had no gene match. Germline CDR1 MNHEY, CDR2 SVGAGI. The CDR3 DNA sequence: TGTGCCAGCAGTCGCCCCAGGGGGGTCGTCACTGAAGCTTTCTTT. Protein sequence: CASSRPRGVVTEAFF.

The V call is TRBV3-1 (or the pseudogene TRBV3-2), the J call TRBJ1-6, with TRBD1 matching 7 bases. With 5 bases clipped from V and 9 bases from J, the junction kept 7 bases outside the gene matches. The length of the CDR3 is 14 residues. Germline assignment: CDR1 LGHDT and CDR2 YNNKEL (reference sequence). The CDR3 DNA reads TGTGCCAGCAGCTCTAGACAGGGTGGTTCACCCCTCCACTTT. This sequence encodes CASSSRQGGSPLHF.

The rearrangement joins TRBV19 to TRBJ2-5; 10 bases align to TRBD2. With 2 bases clipped from V and 1 base from J, the junction kept 10 bases outside the gene matches. The CDR3 spans 18 residues. The germline V gene has CDR1 LNHDA and CDR2 SQIVND (reference sequence). This CDR3 reads CASSIRASGGPTQETQYF. CDR3 in DNA: TGTGCCAGTAGTATAAGGGCTAGCGGGGGCCCGACCCAAGAGACCCAGTACTTC.

V and J are TRBV7-5 and TRBJ2-7; TRBD1 reflects the table's D call only, with no check against the DNA. TRBV7-5 represents a pseudogene. CDR3 length: 16 amino acids. The CDR3 is CVRSLARHHSSYEQYF. CDR3 DNA sequence: TGTGTCAGAAGCTTAGCCAGGCACCATTCCTCCTACGAGCAGTACTTC.

This chain joins TRBV12-3 or TRBV12-4 and TRBJ1-1; D gene unclear. Trimming pared 3 bases from V and 8 bases from J, leaving 10 bases between. The length of the CDR3 is 12 residues. In nucleotides, the CDR3 is TGTGCCAGCAGTTTTAGGAGGGTGGAAGCTTTCTTT. As protein: CASSFRRVEAFF.

In its sample, this clone was seen a few times. The chain carries TRBV5-1 and TRBJ2-2; 10 bases align to TRBD1. Germline V lookup: CDR1 SGHRS, CDR2 YFSETQ. Losses at the gene ends were 8 bases for V and 4 bases for J; bases not matched to a gene: 5. CDR3 length: 14 amino acids. This CDR3 reads CASTTGGITGELFF. As DNA, the CDR3 is TGCGCCAGTACGACAGGGGGCATCACCGGGGAGCTGTTTTTT. The variable domain in full, completed from reference TRBV5-1 and TRBJ2-2, reads KAGVTQTPRYLIKTRGQQVTLSCSPISGHRSVSWYQQTPGQGLQFLFEYFSETQRNKGNFPGRFSGRQFSNSRSEMNVSTLELGDSALYLCASTTGGITGELFFGEGSRLTVL.

This chain uses TRBV19 with TRBJ2-7, with TRBD1 identical over 9 bases. V trimming: 5 bases; J trimming: 5 bases; junction bases outside the gene matches: 10. Germline CDR1 LNHDA, CDR2 SQIVND (reference sequence). This CDR3 is built from 15 residues. Written as DNA, the CDR3 is TGTGCCAGTAGTTTACTGGGGGACAGGGCTGACGAGCAGTACTTC. As protein: CASSLLGDRADEQYF.

The rearrangement links TRBV19 to TRBJ1-1; 9 bases are shared with TRBD1. The CDR3 is made up of 14 amino acids. Per germline, CDR1 LNHDA and CDR2 SQIVND (reference sequence). V lost 0 bases, J lost 10 bases, and 6 bases stayed unmatched. The CDR3 reads CASSIDGTGRGAFF. The CDR3, as DNA: TGTGCCAGTAGTATAGACGGGACAGGGCGGGGAGCTTTCTTT.

The V call is TRBV5-1, the J call TRBJ2-7; 9 bases match TRBD1. Trimming removed 4 bases from V and 3 bases from J; junction bases left unmatched: 5. CDR1 is SGHRS and CDR2 is YFSETQ in the germline V gene. This CDR3 has 14 residues. CDR3 protein: CASSTGQGIYEQYF. CDR3 sequence (DNA): TGCGCCAGCAGCACGGGACAGGGTATCTACGAGCAGTACTTC.

This CDR3 is CASSLQGDQPQHF. CDR3 sequence (DNA): TGTGCCAGCAGTTTACAGGGTGATCAGCCCCAGCATTTT. V is TRBV12-3 or TRBV12-4 and J is TRBJ1-5, with D possibly matching TRBD1 (5 bases). CDR3 length: 13 amino acids. Deletions cut 2 bases from V and 5 bases from J, with 7 bases between.

V gene TRBV21-1 combines with J gene TRBJ2-7; the D call TRBD2 from the table was never checked on the DNA. TRBV21-1 counts as a pseudogene. The CDR3 has 14 amino acids. The CDR3 protein is CASSGEGRRPAQYF. The CDR3 bases are TGTGCCAGCAGCGGGGAGGGGCGGAGACCGGCGCAGTACTTC.

V usage is TRBV2 and J usage is TRBJ2-5; 10 bases agree with TRBD2. Germline V CDR1 and CDR2: SNHLY, FYNNEI. With V trimmed by 0 bases and J by 4 bases, 5 bases remained unmatched. The CDR3 spans 16 residues. CDR3 coding DNA: TGTGCCAGCAGTGAAGCGCGAGCGGGGGGGCGAGAGACCCAGTACTTC. This translates into CASSEARAGGRETQYF.